The clone carrying this T cell receptor (beta chain) appeared a few times. The antigen remains undetermined. Method: immunoSEQ multiplex PCR; TCRdb's copy keeps in-frame clones and lacks some. Of 850 to 1,000 clones listed, around 35% are singletons. The sample originates from a study of T cells in localized non-small cell lung cancer. Study-level findings and limits: Appearing in adjacent lung were a median 57 of the top 100 tumor clones.

J was trimmed by 3 bases and V by 0 bases; bases with no gene match: 6. The germline V gene has CDR1 SGDLS and CDR2 YYNGEE. The CDR3 extends over 16 amino acids. The sample consisted of normal lung tissue next to the tumor, taken before any cancer treatment. The V gene is TRBV9, the J gene TRBJ1-3; the match to TRBD1 covers 7 bases. This receptor was obtained from a female donor aged 60 or older with stage I lung adenocarcinoma. Here the CDR3 reads CASSVEGAGGGNTIYF. CDR3 DNA: TGTGCCAGCAGCGTAGAAGGGGCAGGGGGTGGAAACACCATATATTTT. Full variable domain (rest looked up from reference TRBV9 and TRBJ1-3): DSGVTQTPKHLITATGQRVTLRCSPRSGDLSVYWYQQSLDQGLQFLIQYYNGEERAKGNILERFSAQQFPDLHSELNLSSLELGDSALYFCASSVEGAGGGNTIYFGEGSWLTVV.